This TCR beta chain was identified in a study of Graves' ophthalmopathy and Graves' hyperthyroidism. A duration under 3 months, NOSPECS ≥4, CAS ≥3 and moderate-to-severe activity characterized the donors with ophthalmopathy. There are 14 residues in the CDR3. Germline V gene sequence: CDR1 ENHRY, CDR2 SYGVKD. Amplification targeted the TCR beta CDR3 regions, with RNA transcripts as the source material. After a first-round RT-PCR with HTBI primers, a second-round multiplex PCR was run. TCRdb recomputed calls from the multiplex PCR reads with MiXCR, one row per CDR3 protein. The table lists 740,000 or so distinct CDR3 sequences, roughly 41% of them singletons. To note about this clonotype: This may be a read error: a much more frequent sequence differs by one nucleotide.

The sequence came from an adult man with Graves' ophthalmopathy. This chain uses TRBV10-3 with TRBJ2-5; D possibly corresponds to TRBD1 (5 bases). The sequencing input was peripheral blood. This chain's CDR3 is CAISERGLGETQCF. The DNA for the CDR3 is TGTGCCATCAGTGAAAGGGGCTTAGGAGAGACCCAGTGCTTC.